This paragraph reports one TCR beta chain. Antigen: not known. V lost 2 bases and J lost 13, with 17 bases in between. Germline assignment: CDR1 DFQATT and CDR2 SNEGSKA (reference sequence). This CDR3 is built from 12 residues. This sample was included in a study of T-cell memory formation after mild COVID-19. Study-level information: Largely, TCR clusters stayed within a single donor.

Overall study findings and caveats: The main location of contracting CD4+ clones was CM and EM, and that of contracting CD8+ clones was EMRA.

TCRdb re-called the 5' RACE reads through MiXCR, storing one row per CDR3 protein. The sample lists around 53,000 distinct CDR3 sequences, over 9% seen once, with 20% to 25% in the top ten. The rearrangement joins TRBV20-1 to TRBJ1-1; no clear D gene. The source material was PBMCs or a T cell subset sorted from them (not recorded which). The clonotype originates from a man aged 18 to 29 who had mild COVID-19 (a few samples of this study predate the infection). Cell type and time point are not known. The CDR3 spells CSARPLGQYRFF. The CDR3 DNA sequence: TGCAGTGCTAGACCCCTAGGGCAGTACCGTTTCTTT.